This T cell receptor (beta chain) was found in a study of cytomegalovirus exposure and HLA in healthy donors. Study-level points and caveats: TCR beta chain V- and J-gene trimming was linked, in a later analysis, to a missense variant in DCLRE1C. Indistinguishability led to the exclusion of some V segments, TRBV6-2 and TRBV6-3 included.

This clone was seen a few times. Its antigen remains unknown. This CDR3 has 16 amino acids. Trimming took 1 base from V and 2 from J; bases not matched to a gene: 5. CDR1 and CDR2 (germline): LGHNA, YNFKEQ. Primers for the PCR totalled 60 Vbeta and 13 Jbeta. Measured with immunoSEQ multiplex PCR; TCRdb has only the in-frame clones, and not every one. The sample consists of some 140,000 clones, roughly 80% of them appearing once. Although they were nominally healthy when sampled, donors likely had unrecorded immune exposures. The origin of this receptor is a man aged 35-49 years in good health and CMV-seronegative. Sequencing input: PBMCs. The V and J genes are TRBV4-2 and TRBJ2-3, with 8 bases that match TRBD2. The CDR3 DNA reads as TGTGCCAGCAGCCAAGGGTCGGGACTAGACACAGATACGCAGTATTTT. Its protein is CASSQGSGLDTDTQYF.